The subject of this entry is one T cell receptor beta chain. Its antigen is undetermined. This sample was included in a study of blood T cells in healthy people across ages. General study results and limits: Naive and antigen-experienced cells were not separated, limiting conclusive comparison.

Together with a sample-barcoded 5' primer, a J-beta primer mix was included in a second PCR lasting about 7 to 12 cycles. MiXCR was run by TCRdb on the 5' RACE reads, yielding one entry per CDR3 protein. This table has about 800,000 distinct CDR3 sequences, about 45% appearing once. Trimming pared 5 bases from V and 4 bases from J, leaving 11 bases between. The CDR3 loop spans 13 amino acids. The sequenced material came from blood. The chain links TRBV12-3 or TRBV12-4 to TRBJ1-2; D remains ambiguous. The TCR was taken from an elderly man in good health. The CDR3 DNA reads TGTGCCAGCAGTGCAGGCCCGGGCTATGGCTACACCTTC. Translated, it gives CASSAGPGYGYTF.